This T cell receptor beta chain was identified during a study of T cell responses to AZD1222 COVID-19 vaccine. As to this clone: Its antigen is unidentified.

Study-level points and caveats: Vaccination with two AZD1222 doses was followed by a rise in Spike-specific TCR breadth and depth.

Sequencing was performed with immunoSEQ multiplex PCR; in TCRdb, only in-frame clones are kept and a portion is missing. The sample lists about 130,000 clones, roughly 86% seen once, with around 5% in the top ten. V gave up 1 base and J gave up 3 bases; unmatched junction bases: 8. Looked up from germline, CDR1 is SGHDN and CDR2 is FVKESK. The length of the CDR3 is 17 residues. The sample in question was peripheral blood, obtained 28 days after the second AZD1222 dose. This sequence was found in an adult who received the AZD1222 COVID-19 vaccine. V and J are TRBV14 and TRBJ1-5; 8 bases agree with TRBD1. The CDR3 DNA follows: TGTGCCAGCAGCCAAGGACCCACAGGGGGGGACAATCAGCCCCAGCATTTT. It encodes CASSQGPTGGDNQPQHF.